A single sample is the source of the 10 T cell receptor beta chains below, sequenced in a study of metastatic and nonmetastatic thyroid tumors. TCRdb redid the clone calls on the PCR reads using MiXCR. The repertoire holds tens of thousands of clones, with 20% to 30% as singletons. Each patient went into thyroid surgery without having received any treatment. The sequenced sample consisted of tumor tissue. Receptors were obtained from a male donor with papillary thyroid cancer or a benign thyroid nodule (not recorded which). Some clones in this sample may be carry-over from other donors' samples.

Here the CDR3 reads CSARMAVAPSYEQYF. The CDR3 nucleotides read TGCAGTGCTAGAATGGCGGTAGCTCCCTCCTACGAGCAGTACTTC. The rearrangement joins TRBV20-1 to TRBJ2-7; unclear D gene. V lost 2 bases and J lost 0, with 14 bases in between. The CDR3 totals 15 residues. CDR1 is DFQATT, CDR2 SNEGSKA, per germline (reference sequence).

As to this clone: Its ends do not fully match the called genes, so a read error is possible. The chain carries TRBV4-3 and TRBJ2-2; 9 bases fit TRBD2. In germline, CDR1 is LGHNA, CDR2 YSLEER. CDR3 length: 17 amino acids. The CDR3: CAISQRVAGEGCGELFF. In nucleotides, the CDR3 is TGCGCCATCAGCCAGCGTGTAGCGGGAGAAGGGTGCGGGGAGCTGTTTTTT.

The genes are TRBV24-1 and TRBJ2-3; D is perhaps TRBD2 (5 bases). CDR3 length equals 16 residues. CDR1 is KGHDR, CDR2 SFDVKD, per germline. V dropped 4 bases and J dropped 1 base, with 14 bases sitting between them. The DNA for the CDR3 is TGTGCCACCAGTGACCTGGACCCGGGATGCACAGATACGCAGTATTTT. Amino acids: CATSDLDPGCTDTQYF.

Turning to this clone: This may stem from a read error, because a much larger clone lies one nucleotide away. The CDR3 is CAISRTDCNTEAFF. In DNA form, the CDR3 reads TGTGCCATCAGCCGGACGGACTGTAACACTGAAGCTTTCTTT. V is TRBV10-3 and J is TRBJ1-1; D uncertain. The CDR3 is made up of 14 amino acids. Germline V lookup: CDR1 ENHRY, CDR2 SYGVKD. V lost 6 bases to trimming and J lost 2 bases, with 13 bases between them.

This clone was seen ten or more times. V gene TRBV18 combines with J gene TRBJ2-5, with 11 bases aligning to TRBD2. The length of the CDR3 is 17 residues. Germline V gene sequence: CDR1 KGHSH, CDR2 LQKENI. The ends lost 0 bases at V and 4 bases at J; junction bases unmatched: 7. The CDR3 region has the DNA TGTGCCAGCTCACCACCAGGACTAGCGGGCTTCGGAGAGACCCAGTACTTC. Translated, it gives CASSPPGLAGFGETQYF. Based on the CDR3 plus reference TRBV18 and TRBJ2-5, the full variable domain is NAGVMQNPRHLVRRRGQEARLRCSPMKGHSHVYWYRQLPEEGLKFMVYLQKENIIDESGMPKERFSAEFPKEGPSILRIQQVVRGDSAAYFCASSPPGLAGFGETQYFGPGTRLLVL.

This chain uses TRBV28 with TRBJ1-2, with no clear D. Between the trimmed V and J ends, which lost 3 bases and 4 bases, there was a span of 9 bases. The CDR3 is made up of 13 amino acids. Germline lookup yields CDR1 MDHEN and CDR2 SYDVKM. The DNA of the CDR3 is TGTGCCAGCAGTTTTTCCCGGGTCTATGGCTACACCTTC. Amino acid sequence: CASSFSRVYGYTF.

In its sample, this clone was seen many times. CDR3 bases: TGTGCCATCAGAGAAGGGGATGTACAGGGTGGCTACACCTTC. It yields the protein CAIREGDVQGGYTF. This chain connects TRBV10-3 to TRBJ1-2; tentatively, D is TRBD1 (6 bases). Trimming left V 6 bases short and J 7 bases short, with 18 bases between. The CDR3 consists of 14 residues. Germline loops: CDR1 ENHRY, CDR2 SYGVKD.

The table lists this clone with many counts. This chain joins TRBV18 and TRBJ1-3; the D gene is possibly TRBD1 (6 bases). Germline CDR1 and CDR2: KGHSH and LQKENI. V was shortened by 1 base and J by 2 bases, with 9 bases between the two germline ends. The CDR3 contains 15 residues. Here the CDR3 DNA reads TGTGCCAGCTCACCACAGGGACACGCTGGAAACACCATATATTTT. Its protein is CASSPQGHAGNTIYF. Looking up the rest from reference TRBV18 and TRBJ1-3 gives the full variable domain: NAGVMQNPRHLVRRRGQEARLRCSPMKGHSHVYWYRQLPEEGLKFMVYLQKENIIDESGMPKERFSAEFPKEGPSILRIQQVVRGDSAAYFCASSPQGHAGNTIYFGEGSWLTVV.

This clone has at least ten counts. The chain is built from TRBV5-1 and TRBJ2-5; D might be TRBD1 (6 bases). The CDR3 loop spans 14 amino acids. The V end lost 1 base, the J end lost 1 base, and 8 bases lay between the germline ends. Germline V gene lookup returns CDR1 SGHRS and CDR2 YFSETQ. CDR3 sequence reads: CASSLNRVQETQYF. Here the CDR3 DNA reads TGCGCCAGCAGCTTGAACAGGGTCCAAGAGACCCAGTACTTC.

Comment on this clone: One junction end disagrees with the germline gene, perhaps due to a read error. The rearrangement uses TRBV10-3 and TRBJ1-6, with 7 bases lining up with TRBD1. This CDR3 has 15 amino acids. Germline V gives CDR1 ENHRY, CDR2 SYGVKD. In nucleotides, the CDR3 is TGTGCCGTCAGTGACATGGGACAGCCAAATTCAGCCCTCCACTTT. It translates to CAVSDMGQPNSALHF.